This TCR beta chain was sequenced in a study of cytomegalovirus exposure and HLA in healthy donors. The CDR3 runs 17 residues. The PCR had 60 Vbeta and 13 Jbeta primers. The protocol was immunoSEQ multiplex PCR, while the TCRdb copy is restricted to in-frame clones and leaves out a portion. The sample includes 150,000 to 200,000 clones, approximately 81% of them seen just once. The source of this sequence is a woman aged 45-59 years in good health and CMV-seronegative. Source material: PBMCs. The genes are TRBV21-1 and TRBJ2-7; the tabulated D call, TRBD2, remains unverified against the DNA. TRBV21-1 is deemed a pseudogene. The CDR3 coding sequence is TGTGCCAGCAGCAAAGAGATTCGAGGCAAAGACCCTGGGGAGCAGTACTTC. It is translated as CASSKEIRGKDPGEQYF.